Reported below is one TCR beta chain. TCRdb keeps only in-frame clones here, not all; method: immunoSEQ multiplex PCR. The data contain 68,000 or so clones, roughly 93% of them singletons. Trimming took 4 bases from V and 7 from J, leaving 14 bases between them. The CDR3 is 13 residues long. CDR1 is SGHAT and CDR2 is FQNNGV in the germline V gene. This entry comes from a study of technical replicates of blood from a handful of donors. This sequence originates from a human donor in good health. Material for sequencing was T cells isolated from PBMCs. The V call is TRBV11-2, the J call TRBJ2-7; TRBD2 might be the D (6 bases). The CDR3 bases are TGTGCCAGCAGCTCCCCGGGACTGTGGGAGCAGTACTTC. Amino acids: CASSSPGLWEQYF.